The T cell receptor beta chain described here comes from a study of control samples from healthy donors and cancer patients. This CDR3 has 15 amino acids. The germline CDR1 and CDR2 sequences are LGHNT and FRNRAP. The V and J ends lost 6 bases and 0 bases, in that order; junction bases with no gene match: 4. This table comes from immunoSEQ multiplex PCR, and its TCRdb copy is limited to in-frame clones, with some not included. The sample carries roughly 130,000 clones, approximately 92% recorded once. Sequencing was performed on blood. This TCR came from a man aged 25 to 45 in good health. The chain carries TRBV12-5 and TRBJ1-3, with 8 bases aligning to TRBD1. DNA of the CDR3: TGTGCTAGTGGACAGGGGGACCTCTCTGGAAACACCATATATTTT. Translating gives CASGQGDLSGNTIYF.